A selection of T cell receptor beta chains follows, all from one sample in a study of cytomegalovirus exposure and HLA in healthy donors. The repertoire was sequenced with immunoSEQ multiplex PCR; TCRdb's copy has only in-frame clones and lacks some. The sample yields about 110,000 clones, around 78% seen once. Sample: PBMCs. The receptor source for this set is a woman aged 25-40 years in good health and CMV-seronegative. Both conserved end residues are part of each CDR3. A D gene is named only where the DNA matches it firmly. A row's size may be missing; if present it is once, few, many or a size class.

clone size: few; V gene: TRBV7-2; J gene: TRBJ2-7; D gene: TRBD1; CDR3 protein: CASQPWTGLNYEQYF; CDR3 DNA: TGTGCCAGCCAGCCCTGGACAGGTCTGAACTACGAGCAGTACTTC
clone size: -; V gene: TRBV4-1; J gene: TRBJ1-2; D gene: -; CDR3 protein: CASSRDTTGGYTF; CDR3 DNA: TGCGCCAGCAGCCGAGACACAACGGGGGGCTACACCTTC
clone size: -; V gene: TRBV5-4; J gene: TRBJ1-4; D gene: -; CDR3 protein: CASSFYGGLPGKLFF; CDR3 DNA: TGTGCCAGCAGCTTCTACGGAGGGCTTCCTGGAAAACTGTTTTTT
clone size: -; V gene: TRBV28; J gene: TRBJ2-7; D gene: TRBD2; CDR3 protein: CASSLSGTSYEQYF; CDR3 DNA: TGTGCCAGCAGTTTATCCGGGACTAGCTACGAGCAGTACTTC
clone size: -; V gene: TRBV9; J gene: TRBJ2-1; D gene: -; CDR3 protein: CASSSAAGISSYNEQFF; CDR3 DNA: TGTGCCAGCAGCAGCGCAGCGGGTATTTCCTCCTACAATGAGCAGTTCTTC
clone size: few; V gene: TRBV4-2; J gene: TRBJ1-2; D gene: -; CDR3 protein: CASSRTNYGYTF; CDR3 DNA: TGTGCCAGCAGCCGGACAAACTATGGCTACACCTTC
clone size: -; V gene: TRBV7-9; J gene: TRBJ2-3; D gene: -; CDR3 protein: CASSLREITDTQYF; CDR3 DNA: TGTGCCAGCAGCTTAAGGGAGATCACAGATACGCAGTATTTT
clone size: once; V gene: TRBV28; J gene: TRBJ2-2; D gene: TRBD1; CDR3 protein: CASSSWPWGQGGTGELFF; CDR3 DNA: TGTGCCAGCAGCTCCTGGCCCTGGGGACAGGGGGGCACCGGGGAGCTGTTTTTT
clone size: -; V gene: TRBV5-1; J gene: TRBJ1-5; D gene: TRBD1; CDR3 protein: CASSPQGAEQPQHF; CDR3 DNA: TGCGCCAGCAGCCCACAGGGGGCCGAACAGCCCCAGCATTTT
clone size: -; V gene: TRBV2; J gene: TRBJ1-6; D gene: TRBD1; CDR3 protein: CASSTDRGNSPLHF; CDR3 DNA: TGTGCCAGCAGTACCGACAGGGGTAATTCACCCCTCCACTTT
clone size: -; V gene: TRBV4-1; J gene: TRBJ1-5; D gene: -; CDR3 protein: CASSQDRGGPREQPQHF; CDR3 DNA: TGCGCCAGCAGCCAAGATCGGGGAGGGCCCAGAGAGCAGCCCCAGCATTTT
clone size: once; V gene: TRBV4-3; J gene: TRBJ2-1; D gene: TRBD2; CDR3 protein: CASSQVLGLAYNEQFF; CDR3 DNA: TGCGCCAGCAGCCAAGTACTAGGACTAGCCTACAATGAGCAGTTCTTC
clone size: -; V gene: TRBV10-3; J gene: TRBJ2-3; D gene: TRBD1; CDR3 protein: CAISEGDRVADTQYF; CDR3 DNA: TGTGCCATCAGTGAGGGTGACAGGGTCGCAGATACGCAGTATTTT
clone size: -; V gene: TRBV29-1; J gene: TRBJ1-1; D gene: TRBD1; CDR3 protein: CSVGNRGPEAFF; CDR3 DNA: TGCAGCGTTGGGAACAGGGGACCTGAAGCTTTCTTT
clone size: few; V gene: TRBV29-1; J gene: TRBJ1-1; D gene: -; CDR3 protein: CSVEQTTGLGTEAFF; CDR3 DNA: TGCAGCGTTGAGCAAACTACAGGGTTGGGGACTGAAGCTTTCTTT
clone size: -; V gene: TRBV7-9; J gene: TRBJ1-1; D gene: TRBD1; CDR3 protein: CASSPDLQGTEAFF; CDR3 DNA: TGTGCCAGCAGCCCCGATTTACAGGGGACTGAAGCTTTCTTT
clone size: -; V gene: TRBV28; J gene: TRBJ1-2; D gene: -; CDR3 protein: CASSLLVKEGGYTF; CDR3 DNA: TGTGCCAGCAGTTTATTGGTTAAAGAGGGTGGCTACACCTTC
clone size: -; V gene: TRBV7-2; J gene: TRBJ2-5; D gene: -; CDR3 protein: CASSLAQGRLETQYF; CDR3 DNA: TGTGCCAGCAGCTTAGCACAGGGACGATTAGAGACCCAGTACTTC
clone size: few; V gene: TRBV5-1; J gene: TRBJ1-2; D gene: -; CDR3 protein: CASTQDSNYGYTF; CDR3 DNA: TGCGCCAGCACACAGGATTCTAACTATGGCTACACCTTC
clone size: -; V gene: TRBV25-1; J gene: TRBJ2-5; D gene: TRBD1; CDR3 protein: CASSASDRGPWYQETQYF; CDR3 DNA: TGTGCCAGCAGTGCCTCCGACAGGGGGCCATGGTACCAAGAGACCCAGTACTTC
clone size: -; V gene: TRBV28; J gene: TRBJ2-1; D gene: TRBD2; CDR3 protein: CASTATSGGFGEQFF; CDR3 DNA: TGTGCCAGCACCGCGACTAGCGGGGGGTTCGGTGAGCAGTTCTTC
clone size: once; V gene: TRBV11-2; J gene: TRBJ1-1; D gene: -; CDR3 protein: CASSSRTEGNTEAFF; CDR3 DNA: TGTGCCAGCAGCTCTCGGACAGAAGGGAACACTGAAGCTTTCTTT
clone size: -; V gene: TRBV5-1; J gene: TRBJ2-2; D gene: -; CDR3 protein: CASSLTTLNTGELFF; CDR3 DNA: TGCGCCAGCAGCCTAACGACTCTTAACACCGGGGAGCTGTTTTTT
clone size: -; V gene: TRBV7-2; J gene: TRBJ2-2; D gene: -; CDR3 protein: CASSPSNSQTGELFF; CDR3 DNA: TGTGCCAGCAGTCCAAGTAACTCACAGACCGGGGAGCTGTTTTTT
clone size: -; V gene: TRBV28; J gene: TRBJ2-7; D gene: -; CDR3 protein: CASSSVRILEQYF; CDR3 DNA: TGTGCCAGCAGCTCGGTCCGAATTCTTGAGCAGTACTTC
clone size: few; V gene: TRBV5-4; J gene: TRBJ1-2; D gene: -; CDR3 protein: CASSLGPTGVYGYTF; CDR3 DNA: TGTGCCAGCAGCTTAGGCCCGACAGGCGTCTATGGCTACACCTTC
clone size: -; V gene: TRBV4-1; J gene: TRBJ2-1; D gene: -; CDR3 protein: CASSQIPGHPRNEQFF; CDR3 DNA: TGCGCCAGCAGCCAAATTCCGGGACACCCAAGGAATGAGCAGTTCTTC
clone size: -; V gene: TRBV13; J gene: TRBJ2-1; D gene: -; CDR3 protein: CASSGQDNEQFF; CDR3 DNA: TGTGCCAGCAGTGGACAAGACAATGAGCAGTTCTTC
clone size: -; V gene: TRBV11-2; J gene: TRBJ2-7; D gene: TRBD1; CDR3 protein: CASSQDRGLNEQYF; CDR3 DNA: TGTGCCAGCAGCCAGGACAGGGGTTTAAACGAGCAGTACTTC
clone size: -; V gene: TRBV14; J gene: TRBJ2-1; D gene: TRBD2; CDR3 protein: CASSHLRGVPGEQFF; CDR3 DNA: TGTGCCAGCAGCCATCTGCGGGGGGTGCCTGGGGAGCAGTTCTTC
clone size: -; V gene: TRBV14; J gene: TRBJ2-3; D gene: -; CDR3 protein: CASSQETSGRAEDTQYF; CDR3 DNA: TGTGCCAGCAGCCAAGAAACCTCGGGCAGGGCAGAAGATACGCAGTATTTT
clone size: -; V gene: TRBV5-6; J gene: TRBJ2-5; D gene: TRBD1; CDR3 protein: CASSLGQGLETQYF; CDR3 DNA: TGTGCCAGCAGCTTGGGACAGGGTCTCGAGACCCAGTACTTC
clone size: once; V gene: TRBV29-1; J gene: TRBJ2-3; D gene: TRBD2; CDR3 protein: CSVEGPSGIRDTQYF; CDR3 DNA: TGCAGCGTTGAAGGTCCTAGCGGGATACGAGATACGCAGTATTTT
clone size: once; V gene: TRBV9; J gene: TRBJ2-2; D gene: TRBD2; CDR3 protein: CASSDSGDEANTGELFF; CDR3 DNA: TGTGCCAGCAGCGATAGCGGGGATGAGGCGAACACCGGGGAGCTGTTTTTT
clone size: once; V gene: TRBV7-9; J gene: TRBJ2-3; D gene: -; CDR3 protein: CASSPTGRGGEDTQYF; CDR3 DNA: TGTGCCAGCAGCCCTACCGGCAGAGGAGGGGAGGATACGCAGTATTTT
clone size: -; V gene: TRBV7-9; J gene: TRBJ1-1; D gene: TRBD1; CDR3 protein: CASSLPEQGSRTEAFF; CDR3 DNA: TGTGCCAGCAGCTTACCTGAACAGGGGTCTCGCACTGAAGCTTTCTTT
clone size: -; V gene: TRBV5-1; J gene: TRBJ2-6; D gene: -; CDR3 protein: CAGSGYVTASGANVLTF; CDR3 DNA: TGCGCCGGCAGCGGTTACGTGACAGCCTCTGGGGCCAACGTCCTGACTTTC
clone size: -; V gene: TRBV11-2; J gene: TRBJ1-1; D gene: TRBD1; CDR3 protein: CASSPGQGWGDTEAFF; CDR3 DNA: TGTGCCAGCAGCCCAGGACAGGGGTGGGGAGACACTGAAGCTTTCTTT
clone size: -; V gene: TRBV4-3; J gene: TRBJ2-1; D gene: TRBD2; CDR3 protein: CASSQDPAGGPLNEQFF; CDR3 DNA: TGCGCCAGCAGCCAAGATCCCGCGGGAGGGCCGCTCAATGAGCAGTTCTTC
clone size: few; V gene: TRBV29-1; J gene: TRBJ1-2; D gene: -; CDR3 protein: CSVERTFGYTF; CDR3 DNA: TGCAGCGTTGAGAGGACATTTGGCTACACCTTC